This passage covers 14 T cell receptor beta chains from one sample sequenced in a study of T cells after yellow fever vaccination. TCRdb analysed the 5' RACE reads with MiXCR anew, one entry per CDR3 protein. The data show around 26,000 distinct CDR3 sequences, 3.4% seen once. Sequences were derived from PBMCs, either bulk or a sorted T-cell subset (CD4+, CD8+, memory, or dextramer-sorted; not recorded which), sampled more than 35 days after the first yellow fever vaccination. The origin of the receptors is a man younger than 35 who received the YFV17D yellow fever vaccine.

The sample holds many counts of this clonotype. This chain uses TRBV5-5 with TRBJ2-2; D ambiguous. Germline V gene lookup returns CDR1 SGHKS and CDR2 YYEKEE (reference sequence). Trimming took 0 bases from V and 6 from J, leaving 12 bases between them. The CDR3 is made up of 15 amino acids. Here the CDR3 DNA reads TGTGCCAGCAGCTTGGTTCTGTATCCCCCCGGGGAGCTGTTTTTT. Residues: CASSLVLYPPGELFF.

In its sample, this clonotype was seen many times. The chain links TRBV7-2 to TRBJ2-1; a possible D gene is TRBD2 (5 bases). Per the germline V gene, CDR1 is SGHTA and CDR2 is FQGNSA. The CDR3 runs 14 residues. The V end was cut by 5 bases, the J end by 6 bases, with 14 bases between. The CDR3 protein is CASSPGNFGNEQFF. The CDR3 nucleotides are TGTGCCAGCAGCCCCGGGAACTTTGGCAATGAGCAGTTCTTC.

Ten or more counts support this clonotype. The chain links TRBV19 to TRBJ1-1; D uncertain. There are 15 residues in the CDR3. From germline, CDR1 is LNHDA and CDR2 SQIVND (reference sequence). V lost 1 base and J 6 bases, leaving 15 bases between the germline ends. This CDR3 reads CASSIGAGGRAEAFF. In DNA, the CDR3 is TGTGCCAGTAGTATAGGGGCAGGTGGTAGGGCTGAAGCTTTCTTT.

This clonotype was counted ten times or more. This chain links TRBV11-3 with TRBJ2-1; D is unclear. V lost 2 bases to trimming and J lost 7 bases, with 9 bases between them. This CDR3 is 13 amino acids long. Germline assignment: CDR1 SGHNT and CDR2 YENEEA. The chain's CDR3 is CASSLYGVNEQFF. Here the CDR3 DNA reads TGTGCCAGCAGCTTATATGGGGTTAATGAGCAGTTCTTC.

This clonotype was picked up many times. The rearrangement links TRBV7-2 to TRBJ2-1, with 12 nucleotides matching TRBD2. The CDR3 is made up of 15 amino acids. The ends lost 6 bases at V and 5 bases at J; junction bases unmatched: 5. Germline V gives CDR1 SGHTA, CDR2 FQGNSA. This CDR3 is CASSRSSGGDNEQFF. CDR3 in DNA: TGTGCCAGCAGTCGATCTAGCGGGGGGGACAATGAGCAGTTCTTC.

Ten or more counts support this clonotype. V gene TRBV11-2 combines with J gene TRBJ1-1; no definite D call. V was pared by 3 bases and J by 1 base, with 6 bases between. The CDR3 extends over 13 amino acids. Germline CDR1 is SGHAT and CDR2 is FQNNGV. CDR3 sequence: CASSFDKNTEAFF. The DNA for the CDR3 is TGTGCCAGCAGCTTTGACAAGAACACTGAAGCTTTCTTT.

This clonotype was detected many times. The chain has TRBV2 and TRBJ1-2, with no clear D. CDR3 length equals 13 residues. CDR1 SNHLY and CDR2 FYNNEI come from the germline V gene. Trimming took off 3 bases at V and 4 bases at J, with 9 bases between the two ends. The CDR3 loop reads CASSESTSYGYTF. The CDR3 coding sequence is TGTGCCAGCAGTGAGAGTACGTCCTATGGCTACACCTTC.

This clonotype was picked up many times. This sequence joins TRBV6-2 or TRBV6-3 and TRBJ2-1; tentative D call: TRBD1 (6 bases). V dropped 7 bases and J dropped 4 bases, with 14 bases sitting between them. Germline V gene lookup returns CDR1 MNHEY and CDR2 SVGEGT. The CDR3 runs 14 residues. CDR3 sequence reads: CASMKNTGYNEQFF. CDR3 nucleotide sequence: TGTGCCAGCATGAAGAACACAGGGTACAATGAGCAGTTCTTC.

In this sample, this clonotype turned up many times. The V gene is TRBV7-2, the J gene TRBJ1-5; a weak D match, TRBD1 (5 bases). The CDR3 is 14 residues long. V lost 8 bases and J 5 bases, leaving 16 bases between the germline ends. Germline values: CDR1 SGHTA, CDR2 FQGNSA. The DNA for the CDR3 is TGTGCCAGCGCCCCCCAGGGAACCCATCAGCCCCAGCATTTT. Protein: CASAPQGTHQPQHF.

This clonotype was detected many times. The chain is built from TRBV6-2 or TRBV6-3 and TRBJ2-7, with D possibly matching TRBD2 (6 bases). CDR3 length: 15 amino acids. Germline CDR1 MNHEY, CDR2 SVGEGT. V was clipped by 2 bases and J by 6 bases, with 17 bases between them. The CDR3 spells CASSYRPFVGGEQYF. CDR3 bases: TGTGCCAGCAGTTACCGTCCGTTCGTGGGGGGCGAGCAGTACTTC.

This clonotype rates as medium-sized (0.01 to 0.1%). The chain links TRBV12-3 or TRBV12-4 to TRBJ1-5; no definite D call. Trimming shortened V by 3 bases and J by 0 bases, and 3 bases separated the two germline ends. The CDR3 has 13 amino acids. The CDR3 nucleotides read TGTGCCAGCAGTTTGTTTAGCAATCAGCCCCAGCATTTT. This sequence encodes CASSLFSNQPQHF.

This clonotype showed up many times. The chain is built from TRBV2 and TRBJ1-5; D ambiguous. CDR3 size: 13 residues. The V end was cut by 4 bases, the J end by 4 bases, with 8 bases between. Germline CDR1 and CDR2: SNHLY and FYNNEI. The CDR3 DNA is TGTGCCAGCAGTGGAGATTTGAATCAGCCCCAGCATTTT. It specifies CASSGDLNQPQHF.

This clonotype was seen repeatedly, ten times or more. The chain combines TRBV7-2 with TRBJ1-3; D ambiguous. This CDR3 has 14 residues. Trimming removed 5 bases from V and 8 bases from J, with 16 bases in between. CDR1 is SGHTA and CDR2 is FQGNSA in the germline V gene. The CDR3 region has the DNA TGTGCCAGCAGCCCCGGGCCTTTAGCGGACACCATATATTTT. This gives the protein CASSPGPLADTIYF.

This clonotype has a count of ten or more. This rearrangement joins TRBV4-2 to TRBJ2-1; 11 bases fit TRBD2. Germline values: CDR1 LGHNA, CDR2 YNFKEQ. The CDR3 is 17 residues long. V dropped 0 bases and J dropped 7; count of bases not matched to a gene: 8. The CDR3 reads CASSQETVAGGRNEQFF. The DNA of the CDR3 is TGTGCCAGCAGCCAAGAGACAGTAGCGGGGGGGCGAAATGAGCAGTTCTTC.